This T cell receptor (beta chain) was profiled in a study of T-cell reconstitution after alpha-beta-depleted transplantation in children. Trimming cost V 0 bases and J 0 bases, with 24 bases left between them. This CDR3 region has 20 residues. Germline-derived CDR1 and CDR2 are SGHAT and FQNNGV. Unique molecular identifiers were incorporated when the TCRbeta library was constructed. TCRdb re-called the PCR reads through MiXCR, storing one row per CDR3 protein. The table lists almost 500,000 distinct CDR3 sequences, 8% to 11% of them singletons. This clonotype has a count of ten or more. The chain couples TRBV11-2 to TRBJ2-7; D assignment may be TRBD1 or TRBD2 (5 bases each). This material consisted of PBMCs, taken before TCRalphabeta/CD19-depleted stem cell transplant. The receptor was isolated from a child aged 2 to 10 with inherited bone marrow failure, due to receive a stem cell transplant. The CDR3 DNA is TGTGCCAGCAGCTTAGATTGGGGACCTAACTCAGGCCCCCTCTCCTACGAGCAGTACTTC. It yields the protein CASSLDWGPNSGPLSYEQYF. Supplemented by reference TRBV11-2 and TRBJ2-7, the full variable domain reads EAGVAQSPRYKIIEKRQSVAFWCNPISGHATLYWYQQILGQGPKLLIQFQNNGVVDDSQLPKDRFSAERLKGVDSTLKIQPAKLEDSAVYLCASSLDWGPNSGPLSYEQYFGPGTRLTVT.